The 12 T cell receptor beta chains below all came from one sample that was sequenced in a study of blood T cells in healthy people across ages. PCR was performed a second time for about 7 to 11 cycles using a sample-barcoded 5' primer and a J-beta primer mix. TCRdb independently ran MiXCR on the 5' RACE reads; one entry per CDR3 protein. The sample lists more than 1.4 million distinct CDR3 sequences, approximately 38% occurring once. The sequenced sample was blood. All receptors derive from a woman aged 18 to 35 in good health.

About this clonotype: It may be a read error: a sequence one base away is much more abundant. The V gene is TRBV14, the J gene TRBJ1-1; D gene unclear. Trimming cost V 3 bases and J 0 bases, with 5 bases left between them. CDR1 is SGHDN and CDR2 is FVKESK in the germline V gene. The CDR3 spans 13 residues. The CDR3 region has the DNA TGTGCCAGCAGCCAGAGGATGAACACTGAAGCTTTCTTT. Translation: CASSQRMNTEAFF.

This clonotype was seen only a few times. J is TRBJ2-1 and V is TRBV7-6; TRBD2 aligns across 7 bases. TRBJ2-7 explains the end of the DNA better; the J call may be wrong. The CDR3 loop spans 17 amino acids. The germline V gene encodes CDR1 SGHVS and CDR2 FNYEAQ. The CDR3 nucleotides are TGTGCCAGCAGCTTAAGTTTTGAAGCGGGGCTCTACAATGAGCAGTACTTC. Translation gives CASSLSFEAGLYNEQYF.

V and J are TRBV6-1 and TRBJ2-6; no definite D call. The CDR3 has 14 amino acids. Germline V gene data show CDR1 as MNHNS and CDR2 as SASEGT. The V and J ends lost 10 bases and 0 bases respectively, with 10 bases between them. In DNA form, the CDR3 reads TGTGCCACCCCGACCGTCTCTGGGGCCAACGTCCTGACTTTC. Encoded protein: CATPTVSGANVLTF.

CDR3 region: CASSKGGLAGGIYNEQFF. In DNA form, the CDR3 reads TGTGCCAGCAGCAAAGGGGGACTAGCGGGGGGGATTTACAATGAGCAGTTCTTC. V usage is TRBV21-1 and J usage is TRBJ2-1; TRBD2 is taken as the D call from the table, unchecked against the DNA. TRBV21-1 represents a pseudogene. This CDR3 is built from 18 residues.

The chain employs TRBV6-5 and TRBJ2-2; 7 bases agree with TRBD2. This CDR3 has 15 amino acids. Germline CDR1 MNHEY, CDR2 SVGAGI. V lost 6 bases, J lost 5 bases, and 9 bases stayed unmatched. CDR3 DNA: TGTGCCAGCAGGCGCCCTAGCGGTAATACCGGGGAGCTGTTTTTT. This gives the protein CASRRPSGNTGELFF.

This clonotype was detected ten times or more. V gene TRBV11-2 combines with J gene TRBJ2-1; D gene uncertain. From germline, CDR1 is SGHAT and CDR2 FQNNGV. The CDR3 is made up of 12 amino acids. V was clipped by 5 bases and J by 5 bases, with 7 bases between them. The CDR3: CASSTSHNEQFF. In nucleotides, the CDR3 is TGTGCCAGCAGCACCTCTCACAATGAGCAGTTCTTC.

The rearrangement uses TRBV7-9 and TRBJ2-7; D is possibly TRBD1 (5 bases). V was shortened by 3 bases and J by 3 bases, with 12 bases between the two germline ends. The CDR3 loop spans 14 amino acids. Germline CDR1 and CDR2: SEHNR and FQNEAQ (reference sequence). The CDR3 sequence is CASSLGPPVYEQYF. DNA of the CDR3: TGTGCCAGCAGCTTGGGGCCGCCCGTCTACGAGCAGTACTTC.

The chain joins TRBV3-1 to TRBJ2-1; 12 nucleotides align to TRBD2. The V segment lost 6 bases and the J segment 6 bases; nucleotides outside the gene matches: 6. The CDR3 runs to 15 residues. CDR1 and CDR2 (germline): LGHDT, YNNKEL (reference sequence). The CDR3 coding sequence is TGTGCCAGCAGTTCGACTAGCGGGAGCCCCAATGAGCAGTTCTTC. Its translation is CASSSTSGSPNEQFF.

About this clonotype: A much larger clone is a single base away; this may be a read error. The rearrangement uses TRBV3-1 and TRBJ1-2; no clear D gene. Germline V CDR1 and CDR2: LGHDT, YNNKEL (reference sequence). V lost 0 bases and J lost 6, with 8 bases in between. The CDR3 runs 13 residues. The CDR3 nucleotides read TGTGCCAGCAGCCAAGAAGGGTTCCATGGCTACACCTTC. It translates to CASSQEGFHGYTF.

This chain connects TRBV25-1 to TRBJ2-3, with TRBD2 as a possible D gene (6 bases). Germline assignment: CDR1 MGHDK and CDR2 SYGVNS. The CDR3 sequence is 16 residues long. V lost 2 bases and J 0 bases, leaving 12 bases between the germline ends. This CDR3 is CASSEVGGASTDTQYF. The CDR3 region has the DNA TGTGCCAGCAGTGAAGTGGGCGGGGCGAGCACAGATACGCAGTATTTT. The whole variable domain, remainder taken from reference TRBV25-1 and TRBJ2-3, is EADIYQTPRYLVIGTGKKITLECSQTMGHDKMYWYQQDPGMELHLIHYSYGVNSTEKGDLSSESTVSRIRTEHFPLTLESARPSHTSQYLCASSEVGGASTDTQYFGPGTRLTVL.

This clonotype was recorded only once. The V and J genes are TRBV20-1 and TRBJ1-2; D unresolved. There are 12 residues in the CDR3. V was pared by 2 bases and J by 5 bases, with 9 bases between. Germline loops: CDR1 DFQATT, CDR2 SNEGSKA (reference sequence). The DNA of the CDR3 is TGCAGTGCTAGAACGGCACTTTATGGCTACACCTTC. Amino acid sequence: CSARTALYGYTF.

The chain uses TRBV3-1 and TRBJ2-5; the D gene is possibly TRBD2 (5 bases). Germline assignment: CDR1 LGHDT and CDR2 YNNKEL (reference sequence). V shed 4 bases and J shed 5 bases, with 11 bases lying between them. This CDR3 is built from 13 residues. For the CDR3, the DNA is TGTGCCAGCAGCCCCCTCCGCGGGGAGACCCAGTACTTC. It specifies CASSPLRGETQYF.